One sample yielded the 27 T cell receptor beta chains listed below, sequenced in a study of T cells in Graves' hyperthyroidism and ophthalmopathy. The TCR beta CDR3 regions underwent amplification using RNA transcripts as the source. TCR CDR3 underwent first-round RT-PCR with the HTBI primer set. TCRdb analysed the multiplex PCR reads with MiXCR anew, one entry per CDR3 protein. The sample has 450,000 to 650,000 distinct CDR3 sequences; less than 25% are singletons. The sample consisted of blood. The receptor set was obtained from a man between 18 and 35 years old with Graves' hyperthyroidism.

This clonotype was observed at least ten times. The V and J genes are TRBV12-3 or TRBV12-4 and TRBJ1-2, with 7 bases that match TRBD1. This CDR3 comprises 12 residues. V shed 6 bases and J 6 bases; nucleotides not matched to a gene: 4. This CDR3 reads CASRLQGNGYTF. The DNA for the CDR3 is TGTGCCAGCAGACTACAGGGGAATGGCTACACCTTC.

This clonotype occurred many times. The J gene is TRBJ2-7, the V gene TRBV6-2 or TRBV6-3, with 10 positions matching TRBD1. Germline V gene lookup returns CDR1 MNHEY and CDR2 SVGEGT. V was clipped by 6 bases and J by 6 bases; unmatched bases: 14. The CDR3 extends over 16 amino acids. The CDR3 coding sequence is TGTGCCAGCAGAACCTACGGGACAGGGGTGTTAGGCGAGCAGTACTTC. This sequence encodes CASRTYGTGVLGEQYF.

V usage is TRBV19 and J usage is TRBJ1-5; D is unclear. V lost 0 bases, J lost 1 base, and 7 bases lay in between. The CDR3 runs 15 residues. CDR1 and CDR2 (germline): LNHDA, SQIVND (reference sequence). CDR3 loop: CASSIDRVSNQPQHF. The CDR3 region has the DNA TGTGCCAGTAGTATAGATAGGGTAAGCAATCAGCCCCAGCATTTT.

In this sample, this clonotype turned up many times. The chain combines TRBV6-8 with TRBJ1-5; D might be TRBD1 (5 bases). The V end lost 8 bases, the J end lost 1 base, and 9 bases lay between the germline ends. CDR3 length: 13 amino acids. The germline V gene has CDR1 MNHGY and CDR2 SAAAGT. CDR3 in amino acids: CASLRDSNQPQHF. CDR3 DNA sequence: TGTGCCAGCCTCCGGGACAGCAATCAGCCCCAGCATTTT.

The V gene is TRBV12-3 or TRBV12-4, the J gene TRBJ1-1; D possibly corresponds to TRBD1 (5 bases). The CDR3 consists of 14 residues. V lost 3 bases to trimming and J lost 7 bases, with 15 bases between them. The CDR3 protein is CASSFPGGGLEAFF. CDR3 DNA sequence: TGTGCCAGCAGTTTTCCCGGGGGGGGACTTGAAGCTTTCTTT.

The sample holds a few counts of this clonotype. This rearrangement joins TRBV30 to TRBJ2-7; D not resolved. Germline V lookup: CDR1 GTSNPN, CDR2 SVGIG (reference sequence). The CDR3 has 18 amino acids. The germline V and J ends were trimmed by 2 bases and 1 base, with 24 bases remaining between them. CDR3 sequence reads: CAWSPSIPSVSRSYEQYF. CDR3 coding DNA: TGTGCCTGGAGTCCTTCCATCCCCTCGGTCTCGAGGTCCTACGAGCAGTACTTC.

Only a few counts were recorded for this clonotype. The chain combines TRBV4-2 with TRBJ2-7, with a weak D call TRBD1 (6 bases). This CDR3 has 14 residues. CDR1 is LGHNA, CDR2 YNFKEQ, per germline. The V gene lost 1 base and the J gene lost 6 bases, with 13 bases spanning the gap. This chain's CDR3 is CASSQGTGTVEQYF. The CDR3 nucleotides read TGTGCCAGCAGCCAAGGAACAGGGACGGTCGAGCAGTACTTC.

This clonotype was seen a few times. The CDR3 does not end in the conserved phenylalanine or tryptophan, so this is likely a read error. The J gene is TRBJ1-1, the V gene TRBV6-2 or TRBV6-3, with D maybe TRBD1 (5 bases). Trimming removed 8 bases from V and 0 bases from J, with 13 bases in between. Germline V CDR1 and CDR2: MNHEY, SVGEGT. The CDR3 length is 14 residues. The CDR3 nucleotides are TGTGCCAGCGCTTCTCCAGGGTTGAACACTGAAGCTTTCTAT. It encodes CASASPGLNTEAFY.

The rearrangement joins TRBV25-1 to TRBJ1-1; 10 bases are a match to TRBD1. V shed 4 bases, J shed 4 bases, and the junction held 9 bases outside the gene matches. The CDR3 is made up of 16 amino acids. Per germline, CDR1 MGHDK and CDR2 SYGVNS. The CDR3 loop reads CASSAPRGDRGTEAFF. CDR3 nucleotide sequence: TGTGCCAGCAGTGCCCCTCGCGGGGACAGGGGCACTGAAGCTTTCTTT.

The genes are TRBV2 and TRBJ2-7; D is uncertain. CDR3 length: 15 amino acids. The V gene lost 7 bases and the J gene lost 0 bases, with 16 bases spanning the gap. The germline CDR1 and CDR2 sequences are SNHLY and FYNNEI. In DNA, the CDR3 is TGTGCCAGCACTTCACGCTGGAGTGCCTCCTACGAGCAGTACTTC. Encoded protein: CASTSRWSASYEQYF.

Worth noting for this clonotype: This could be a read error, since a much larger clone is one nucleotide away. CDR3 coding DNA: TGTGCCAGCAGTTTAGTGGAGGGTCCCAACTATGGCTACACCTTC. Amino acid sequence: CASSLVEGPNYGYTF. The rearrangement joins TRBV28 to TRBJ1-2; D gene unclear. The CDR3 contains 15 residues. The V and J ends lost 2 bases and 2 bases respectively, with 12 bases between them. CDR1 and CDR2 (germline): MDHEN, SYDVKM.

This clonotype showed up many times. The V and J genes are TRBV20-1 and TRBJ2-5; TRBD1 matches 8 bases. CDR1 and CDR2 from the germline V gene are DFQATT and SNEGSKA (reference sequence). The CDR3 loop spans 15 amino acids. Trimming cost V 6 bases and J 5 bases; bases outside gene matches: 14. The CDR3 DNA reads as TGCAGTGCCCGAGGGACCAGGGGGCGCATCGAGACCCAGTACTTC. As protein: CSARGTRGRIETQYF.

This clonotype appeared many times. The gene calls are TRBV28 and TRBJ2-7; no definite D call. Deletions cut 4 bases from V and 0 bases from J, with 7 bases between. The CDR3 covers 13 residues. The germline gives CDR1 MDHEN, CDR2 SYDVKM. The DNA of the CDR3 is TGTGCCAGCAGTTCACGGTTCTCCTACGAGCAGTACTTC. It specifies CASSSRFSYEQYF.

Many counts were recorded for this clonotype. Germline is not matched at one junction end, which may reflect a read error. V gene TRBV12-3 or TRBV12-4 combines with J gene TRBJ1-1, with a weak D call TRBD1 (6 bases). CDR3 size: 12 residues. The CDR3 DNA reads TGTACCAGCAGTCTCAGGGGAACTGAAGCTTTCTTT. Protein: CTSSLRGTEAFF.

Ten or more counts support this clonotype. The V call is TRBV28, the J call TRBJ2-2; D unresolved. Trimming took off 3 bases at V and 7 bases at J, with 6 bases between the two ends. Germline V gene sequence: CDR1 MDHEN, CDR2 SYDVKM. The CDR3 runs 12 residues. CDR3 region: CASSFRIGELFF. CDR3 coding DNA: TGTGCCAGCAGTTTTAGAATCGGGGAGCTGTTTTTT. Full variable domain (remainder filled in from reference TRBV28 and TRBJ2-2): DVKVTQSSRYLVKRTGEKVFLECVQDMDHENMFWYRQDPGLGLRLIYFSYDVKMKEKGDIPEGYSVSREKKERFSLILESASTNQTSMYLCASSFRIGELFFGEGSRLTVL.

This clonotype was seen ten or more times. This chain links TRBV30 with TRBJ1-2; TRBD1 is a possible D gene (5 bases). The CDR3 sequence is 13 residues long. CDR1 is GTSNPN, CDR2 SVGIG, per germline (reference sequence). V lost 1 base and J lost 5, with 11 bases in between. The CDR3 reads CAWSGNRQYGYTF. The CDR3 DNA follows: TGTGCCTGGAGTGGCAACAGACAGTATGGCTACACCTTC.

This clonotype was recorded at least ten times. CDR3 region: CAWSDGRDYYSNQPQHF. The CDR3 bases are TGTGCCTGGAGTGATGGCAGGGATTACTATAGCAATCAGCCCCAGCATTTT. V gene TRBV30 combines with J gene TRBJ1-5, with D maybe TRBD1 (5 bases). Germline V CDR1 and CDR2: GTSNPN, SVGIG (reference sequence). CDR3 length: 17 residues. The germline V and J ends were trimmed by 1 base and 0 bases, with 16 bases remaining between them.

V is TRBV6-1 and J is TRBJ1-2; D is ambiguous. The V and J ends lost 6 bases and 1 base respectively, with 12 bases between them. Germline V gives CDR1 MNHNS, CDR2 SASEGT. CDR3 length equals 14 residues. CDR3 DNA sequence: TGTGCCAGCAGCCTCGAACAATTTAACTATGGCTACACCTTC. Amino acids: CASSLEQFNYGYTF.

This clonotype occurred many times. The chain is built from TRBV2 and TRBJ2-5; 7 positions match TRBD2. V lost 11 bases and J lost 3; bases outside the gene matches: 15. Germline CDR1 is SNHLY and CDR2 is FYNNEI. This CDR3 region has 15 residues. The CDR3 here is CAWAGVAGLEETQYF. The CDR3 DNA reads as TGTGCCTGGGCGGGAGTAGCGGGTTTGGAAGAGACCCAGTACTTC.

This clonotype was seen many times. Relative to the germline gene, one junction end is altered; a read error may explain this. This chain links TRBV6-1 with TRBJ2-2; possibly TRBD2 for D (6 bases). The CDR3 totals 12 residues. CDR1 is MNHNS and CDR2 is SASEGT in the germline V gene. The CDR3 coding sequence is TGTGCCAGCGAGGGCAACACCGGGGGGCTGTTTTTT. Protein: CASEGNTGGLFF.

This clonotype was detected many times. The chain combines TRBV15 with TRBJ1-1, with TRBD1 identical over 9 bases. This CDR3 is 15 amino acids long. The germline V gene encodes CDR1 LNHNV and CDR2 YYDKDF (reference sequence). V shed 5 bases, J shed 5 bases, and the junction held 9 bases outside the gene matches. The CDR3 is CATSGPRQGETEAFF. In DNA, the CDR3 is TGTGCCACCAGCGGTCCCAGACAGGGGGAGACTGAAGCTTTCTTT.

Turning to this clonotype: A single base separates this from a much larger clone, so it may be a read error. The rearrangement links TRBV30 to TRBJ1-2; TRBD1 aligns across 8 bases. V dropped 7 bases and J dropped 6; count of bases not matched to a gene: 7. CDR1 and CDR2 from the germline V gene are GTSNPN and SVGIG (reference sequence). The CDR3 spans 12 residues. The chain's CDR3 is CASYRGTHGYTF. DNA of the CDR3: TGTGCCTCCTACAGGGGGACTCATGGCTACACCTTC.

This clonotype was seen at least ten times. The chain joins TRBV7-9 to TRBJ1-1, with unresolved D. This CDR3 contains 13 residues. The ends were cut back, 6 bases at V and 3 bases at J, with 11 bases in the middle. Germline V gene sequence: CDR1 SEHNR, CDR2 FQNEAQ (reference sequence). This chain's CDR3 is CASSNHLDTEAFF. As DNA, the CDR3 is TGTGCCAGCAGTAACCACTTGGACACTGAAGCTTTCTTT.

This clonotype was seen at least ten times. The chain recombines TRBV6-2 or TRBV6-3 with TRBJ2-7; no reliable D call. The length of the CDR3 is 13 residues. Trimming stripped 0 bases from V and 3 bases from J, with 6 bases between. From germline, CDR1 is MNHEY and CDR2 SVGEGT. The CDR3 nucleotides read TGTGCCAGCAGTTACTCATTTCTCTACGAGCAGTACTTC. Translated, it gives CASSYSFLYEQYF.

The sample holds many counts of this clonotype. Mismatch with germline at one junction end may stem from a read error. The chain carries TRBV28 and TRBJ1-2, with D unresolved. This CDR3 contains 12 residues. The germline V gene encodes CDR1 MDHEN and CDR2 SYDVKM. The CDR3 DNA reads TGTGCCAGCAGTTTAGCTTCTTATGGCTACGCCTTC. Its translation: CASSLASYGYAF.

Many counts were recorded for this clonotype. V and J are TRBV6-4 and TRBJ1-5, with unresolved D. V was pared by 4 bases and J by 0 bases, with 4 bases between. Germline CDR1 MRHNA, CDR2 SNTAGT. The CDR3 covers 13 residues. CDR3 sequence reads: CASSVNSNQPQHF. CDR3 sequence (DNA): TGTGCCAGCAGTGTGAATAGCAATCAGCCCCAGCATTTT.

The table lists this clonotype with many counts. The V call is TRBV20-1, the J call TRBJ2-7; possible D gene TRBD1, 6 bases. V lost 2 bases to trimming and J lost 1 base, with 9 bases between them. Germline CDR1 is DFQATT and CDR2 is SNEGSKA (reference sequence). This CDR3 comprises 13 residues. The DNA of the CDR3 is TGCAGTGCTAGACCAGGGGTGTCCTACGAGCAGTACTTC. This encodes CSARPGVSYEQYF.